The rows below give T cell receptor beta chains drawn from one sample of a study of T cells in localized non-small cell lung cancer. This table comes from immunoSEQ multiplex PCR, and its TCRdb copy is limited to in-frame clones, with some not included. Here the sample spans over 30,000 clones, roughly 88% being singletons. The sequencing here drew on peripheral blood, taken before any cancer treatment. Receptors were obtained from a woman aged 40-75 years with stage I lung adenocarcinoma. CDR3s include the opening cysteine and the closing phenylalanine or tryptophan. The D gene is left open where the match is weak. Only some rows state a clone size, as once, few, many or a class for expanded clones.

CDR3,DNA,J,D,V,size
CASSLVRAAGDTEAFF,TGTGCCAGCAGTTTAGTTCGGGCCGCTGGGGACACTGAAGCTTTCTTT,TRBJ1-1,.,TRBV28,.
CASSPRTGAREKLFF,TGTGCCAGCAGCCCTCGGACAGGGGCTAGGGAAAAACTGTTTTTT,TRBJ1-4,TRBD1,TRBV5-8,once
CASRVGQPGQETQYF,TGTGCCAGCAGAGTTGGACAACCAGGACAAGAGACCCAGTACTTC,TRBJ2-5,.,TRBV2,.
CASRRWWGTSGRDNEQFF,TGTGCCAGCAGGCGATGGTGGGGGACTAGCGGGAGAGACAATGAGCAGTTCTTC,TRBJ2-1,TRBD2,TRBV7-8,.
CASSFGQGAVVWIYGYTF,TGTGCCAGCAGCTTCGGACAGGGGGCGGTCGTGTGGATCTATGGCTACACCTTC,TRBJ1-2,TRBD1,TRBV7-9,once
CASSLTGTGVTDTQYF,TGCGCCAGCAGCTTGACCGGGACAGGGGTGACAGATACGCAGTATTTT,TRBJ2-3,TRBD1,TRBV5-1,once
CASSIYSGKVVALNEQFF,TGTGCCAGTAGTATTTACTCCGGCAAAGTCGTGGCCTTGAATGAGCAGTTCTTC,TRBJ2-1,.,TRBV19,.
CASSFQGEKLFF,TGTGCCAGCAGTTTCCAGGGTGAAAAACTGTTTTTT,TRBJ1-4,.,TRBV28,.
CASSPQTGANYGYTF,TGTGCCAGCAGCCCTCAGACAGGGGCTAACTATGGCTACACCTTC,TRBJ1-2,TRBD1,TRBV9,.
CASSPGQAGYTF,TGTGCCAGCTCACCCGGACAGGCTGGCTACACCTTC,TRBJ1-2,TRBD1,TRBV18,few
CATSPRQYNEQFF,TGTGCCACCTCACCTCGACAGTACAATGAGCAGTTCTTC,TRBJ2-1,.,TRBV25-1,.
CASSLAGGRYEQFF,TGTGCCAGCAGCTTAGCGGGAGGAAGGTATGAGCAGTTCTTC,TRBJ2-1,.,TRBV7-9,.
CASTPGTGGADTQYF,TGTGCCAGCACTCCCGGGACAGGGGGCGCCGATACGCAGTATTTT,TRBJ2-3,TRBD1,TRBV6-1,.
CASSLSYGLRTGELFF,TGTGCCAGCAGCTTAAGTTATGGACTTCGCACCGGGGAGCTGTTTTTT,TRBJ2-2,.,TRBV7-9,.
CASSSPLGELFF,TGTGCCAGCAGTTCCCCCTTGGGTGAGCTGTTTTTT,TRBJ2-2,.,TRBV7-2,.
CASIRGSQETQYF,TGTGCCAGCATCCGGGGCAGCCAAGAGACCCAGTACTTC,TRBJ2-5,.,TRBV2,.
CASSSRQGLDEQYF,TGTGCCAGCAGCTCCAGACAGGGGCTCGACGAGCAGTACTTC,TRBJ2-7,TRBD1,TRBV7-9,.
CASSLAGGSVNEQFF,TGTGCCAGCAGCTTAGCGGGCGGGAGTGTCAATGAGCAGTTCTTC,TRBJ2-1,TRBD2,TRBV7-2,.
CASSRSGVRNEQFF,TGTGCCAGCAGTCGGTCAGGGGTACGGAATGAGCAGTTCTTC,TRBJ2-1,.,TRBV28,.
CASSGGADLHYGYTF,TGTGCCAGCAGCGGCGGAGCGGACCTTCACTATGGCTACACCTTC,TRBJ1-2,.,TRBV7-2,.
CASSLGGTSLNEQFF,TGTGCCAGCAGTTTGGGGGGGACTAGCCTCAATGAGCAGTTCTTC,TRBJ2-1,TRBD2,TRBV28,.
CASSPGTGIYGYTF,TGTGCCAGCAGTCCCGGGACAGGGATCTATGGCTACACCTTC,TRBJ1-2,TRBD1,TRBV28,once
CASSFGGTGVGYTF,TGCGCCAGCAGCTTCGGGGGCACGGGGGTTGGCTACACCTTC,TRBJ1-2,.,TRBV5-1,.
CASSIRRGGEKLFF,TGTGCCAGTAGTATCCGGAGGGGAGGTGAAAAACTGTTTTTT,TRBJ1-4,.,TRBV19,.
CASSLGLAGVDEQYF,TGTGCCAGCAGCTTAGGTTTAGCGGGAGTAGACGAGCAGTACTTC,TRBJ2-7,TRBD2,TRBV7-9,.
CASSMLADTQYF,TGTGCCAGTAGTATGCTAGCAGATACGCAGTATTTT,TRBJ2-3,.,TRBV19,.
CASSPFAGSNTGELFF,TGTGCCAGCAGCCCCTTCGCAGGGTCGAACACCGGGGAGCTGTTTTTT,TRBJ2-2,.,TRBV11-2,few
CASSRRASGSWGDNEQFF,TGCGCCAGCAGCCGGCGGGCTAGCGGGAGTTGGGGGGACAATGAGCAGTTCTTC,TRBJ2-1,TRBD2,TRBV5-1,.
CATSWGLASNEQFF,TGTGCCACCAGCTGGGGACTAGCGTCCAATGAGCAGTTCTTC,TRBJ2-1,TRBD2,TRBV15,once
CASSLRGSQNYGYTF,TGTGCCAGCAGCCTGAGGGGATCGCAAAACTATGGCTACACCTTC,TRBJ1-2,.,TRBV7-9,.
CASSVSLQSSYEQYF,TGTGCCAGCAGCGTTTCTTTACAAAGCTCCTACGAGCAGTACTTC,TRBJ2-7,.,TRBV9,.
CASSPNRGRGPQHF,TGTGCCAGCAGCCCTAACAGGGGGCGCGGGCCCCAGCATTTT,TRBJ1-5,TRBD1,TRBV11-2,.
CASSAGSGPYEQYF,TGTGCCAGCAGCGCCGGGAGCGGTCCCTACGAGCAGTACTTC,TRBJ2-7,.,TRBV2,.
CASSLAGTYEQYF,TGTGCCAGCAGCTTAGCCGGGACCTACGAGCAGTACTTC,TRBJ2-7,.,TRBV7-2,.
CSVGIRGDTEAFF,TGCAGCGTGGGGATAAGAGGCGACACTGAAGCTTTCTTT,TRBJ1-1,.,TRBV29-1,.
CASSPEQGPIEKLFF,TGTGCCAGCAGCCCTGAACAGGGGCCGATTGAAAAACTGTTTTTT,TRBJ1-4,TRBD1,TRBV5-5,once
CASSRVWGTYEQYF,TGTGCCAGCAGTAGGGTGTGGGGAACCTACGAGCAGTACTTC,TRBJ2-7,.,TRBV28,.
CASSPSGGGVGQFF,TGTGCCAGCAGCCCTAGCGGGGGGGGAGTAGGGCAGTTCTTC,TRBJ2-1,TRBD2,TRBV7-2,.
CASSPSFTSGSGQETQYF,TGCGCCAGCAGCCCCTCGTTTACTAGCGGGAGTGGGCAAGAGACCCAGTACTTC,TRBJ2-5,TRBD2,TRBV5-1,.
CASSIAHHNEQFF,TGTGCCAGTAGTATAGCACACCACAATGAGCAGTTCTTC,TRBJ2-1,.,TRBV19,few
CSVGTAPFADTQYF,TGCAGCGTTGGAACAGCTCCCTTCGCAGATACGCAGTATTTT,TRBJ2-3,.,TRBV29-1,.
CASSYGLTNEQFF,TGTGCCAGCAGCTACGGACTTACCAATGAGCAGTTCTTC,TRBJ2-1,.,TRBV9,.
CASRPGQGAGNTIYF,TGCGCCAGCAGGCCGGGACAGGGGGCTGGAAACACCATATATTTT,TRBJ1-3,TRBD1,TRBV4-1,.
CASSLALKTGQFF,TGTGCTAGCAGCTTAGCGCTAAAGACAGGGCAGTTCTTC,TRBJ2-1,.,TRBV7-7,few
CASTRTGVATNEKLFF,TGTGCCAGTACGAGGACAGGCGTTGCAACTAATGAAAAACTGTTTTTT,TRBJ1-4,TRBD1,TRBV19,few
CASNVGGGYTF,TGTGCCAGCAATGTGGGGGGTGGCTACACCTTC,TRBJ1-2,.,TRBV2,.
CASSPTSGQDHEQFF,TGTGCCAGCTCACCAACTAGCGGACAGGACCATGAGCAGTTCTTC,TRBJ2-1,.,TRBV18,.
CASSPRGHSLNYGYTF,TGTGCCAGCAGCCCCCGGGGACACAGCCTTAACTATGGCTACACCTTC,TRBJ1-2,.,TRBV6-6,.
CASSPPAGQDYGYTF,TGTGCCAGCTCACCACCCGCGGGACAGGATTATGGCTACACCTTC,TRBJ1-2,TRBD1,TRBV18,.
CASSLPGGSRSYNEQFF,TGTGCCAGCAGCCTACCTGGCGGGAGCCGGTCCTACAATGAGCAGTTCTTC,TRBJ2-1,TRBD2,TRBV5-4,.
CAWSADDEKLFF,TGTGCCTGGAGTGCGGACGATGAAAAACTGTTTTTT,TRBJ1-4,.,TRBV30,.
CASSLGALRGEQFF,TGTGCCAGCAGCTTGGGAGCGCTCCGGGGTGAGCAGTTCTTC,TRBJ2-1,.,TRBV7-9,once
CASSYLGRSVQETQYF,TGTGCCAGCAGCTACCTCGGGCGGAGTGTCCAAGAGACCCAGTACTTC,TRBJ2-5,.,TRBV11-2,.
CSAGKRDEQYF,TGCAGTGCAGGGAAGAGGGACGAGCAGTACTTC,TRBJ2-7,.,TRBV20-1,.